This TCR beta chain was recorded in a study of radiotherapy plus CTLA-4 blockade in lung cancer (dated by TCRdb to the late 2010s). Background on the whole study: Objective responses occurred in roughly a sixth of enrolled patients, and under 40% achieved disease control.

What the authors observed across the whole study: The strongest predictors of response were reported to be early dynamic shifts in blood T cell clones along with a rise in serum interferon-beta following radiation. TCR clones derived from tumors expanded in peripheral blood after treatment with radiotherapy and ipilimumab.

Of note for this clone: Its binding antigen is unknown. No base quality information exists; no much larger clone differs at one position.

Libraries were constructed by the immunoSEQ multiplex PCR assay. TCRdb holds this immuneACCESS table with in-frame rearrangements only. Some clones are missing; in checked studies, unresolved V genes explain under half, and the rest has no known cause. The sample data list approximately 89,000 clones, and around 81% of these were observed just once. Under 4.5% of the sample rests with the top ten. The study evaluated CTLA-4 blockade (ipilimumab) given together with focal radiation therapy in patients who had chemo-refractory metastatic non-small-cell lung cancer. The germline V gene sets CDR1 to SGHTA and CDR2 to FQGNSA. V was cut back by 3 bases and J by 0 bases, leaving a gap of 11 bases between them. CDR3 length: 15 amino acids, cysteine to phenylalanine. Just the 45-base CDR3 DNA is kept, in frame starting at base 1.

The starting material was peripheral blood, obtained from a patient treated with radiotherapy plus ipilimumab. The rearrangement combines TRBV7-2 with TRBJ1-1, and the D gene may be TRBD1, 6 bases matching. This TCR derives from a human donor with non-small cell lung cancer who had a partial response to radiotherapy plus ipilimumab. Some clones in this sample may be carry-over from other donors' samples. The CDR3 region has the sequence CASSFETGLNTEAFF. The DNA sequence is TGTGCCAGCAGCTTCGAAACAGGGTTGAACACTGAAGCTTTCTTT.